What follows are 2 T cell receptor beta chains derived from one specimen sequenced in a study of blood T cell repertoires in COVID-19. Sequencing used immunoSEQ multiplex PCR; TCRdb keeps in-frame clones, though not all of them. The data contain approximately 260,000 clones, 85% to 95% of them singletons. The source material was PBMCs or T cells enriched from blood (not recorded which). Every receptor here comes from a woman under 30 who had recovered from COVID-19.

The genes are TRBV6-1 and TRBJ2-7; 16 nucleotides align to TRBD2. Trimming took 4 bases from V and 2 from J; bases not matched to a gene: 8. This CDR3 contains 18 residues. CDR1 is MNHNS, CDR2 SASEGT, per germline. CDR3 nucleotides: TGTGCCAGCAGTGGTCCGGGACTAGCGGGAGGGCCTGCCTACGAGCAGTACTTC. This gives the protein CASSGPGLAGGPAYEQYF.

V usage is TRBV29-1 and J usage is TRBJ2-7; 13 bases are a match to TRBD2. The J segment lost 6 bases and the V segment lost 4 bases, leaving 6 bases of the junction unmatched. Germline CDR1 is SQVTM and CDR2 is ANQGSEA. The length of the CDR3 is 14 residues. In DNA, the CDR3 is TGCAGCGTTGTTGGACTAGCGGGAGTCAGCGAGCAGTACTTC. Amino acid sequence: CSVVGLAGVSEQYF.